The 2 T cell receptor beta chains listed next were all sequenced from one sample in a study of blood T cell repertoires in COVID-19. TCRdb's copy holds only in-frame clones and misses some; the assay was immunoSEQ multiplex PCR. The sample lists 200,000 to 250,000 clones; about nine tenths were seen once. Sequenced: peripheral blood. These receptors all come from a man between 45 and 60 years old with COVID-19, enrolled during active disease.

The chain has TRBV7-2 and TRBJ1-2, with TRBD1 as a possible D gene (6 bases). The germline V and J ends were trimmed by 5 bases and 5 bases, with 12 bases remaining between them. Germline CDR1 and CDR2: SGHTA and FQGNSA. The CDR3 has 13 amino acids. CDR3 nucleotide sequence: TGTGCCAGCAGCCGAGGACAGAGATATGGCTACACCTTC. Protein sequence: CASSRGQRYGYTF.

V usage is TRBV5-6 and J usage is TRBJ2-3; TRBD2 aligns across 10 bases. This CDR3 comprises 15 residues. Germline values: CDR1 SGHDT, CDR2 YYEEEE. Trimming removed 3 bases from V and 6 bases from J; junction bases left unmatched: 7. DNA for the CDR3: TGTGCCAGCAGCTCTCAGTATAGCGGGGGGGATACGCAGTATTTT. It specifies CASSSQYSGGDTQYF.